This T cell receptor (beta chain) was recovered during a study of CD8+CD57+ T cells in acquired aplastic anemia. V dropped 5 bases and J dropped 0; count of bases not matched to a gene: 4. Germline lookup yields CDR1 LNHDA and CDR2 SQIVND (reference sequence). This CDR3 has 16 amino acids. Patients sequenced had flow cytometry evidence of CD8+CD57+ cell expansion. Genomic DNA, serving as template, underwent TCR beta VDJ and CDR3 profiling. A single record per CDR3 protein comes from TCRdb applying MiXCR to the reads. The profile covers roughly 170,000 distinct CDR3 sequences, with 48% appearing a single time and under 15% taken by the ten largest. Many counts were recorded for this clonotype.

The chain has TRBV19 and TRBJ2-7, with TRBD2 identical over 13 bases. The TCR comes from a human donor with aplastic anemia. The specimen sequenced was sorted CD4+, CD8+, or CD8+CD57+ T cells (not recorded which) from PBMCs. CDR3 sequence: CASSPGTSGVSYEQYF. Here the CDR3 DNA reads TGTGCCAGTAGTCCTGGGACTAGCGGGGTCTCCTACGAGCAGTACTTC.